The clone carrying this TCR beta chain was detected once. The sample comes from a study of blood T cell repertoires in COVID-19. On the study more broadly: Sample material is recorded as cDNA or gDNA derived from T cells, B-cell-depleted T cells, or PBMCs.

Authors' data handling: Quantification of nucleated cells was approximated via reference gene primer amplification. Assay: immunoSEQ multiplex PCR; the TCRdb copy retains only in-frame clones and omits some. V, J and clone size were drawn from that table, and D and trimming were deduced from the DNA. The table shows 350,000 to 450,000 clones, with 85% occurring only once. This TCR derives from a woman under 30 with acute or convalescent COVID-19. Sequencing was carried out using peripheral blood.

The CDR3, as DNA: TGTGCCAGCCTGGACAGCGAGCAGTACTTC. It codes for CASLDSEQYF. The chain combines TRBV25-1 with TRBJ2-7; D may be TRBD1 (6 bases). This CDR3 has 10 residues. Between the trimmed V and J ends, which lost 8 bases and 6 bases, there was a span of 8 bases. Germline values: CDR1 MGHDK, CDR2 SYGVNS.